This T cell receptor beta chain is drawn from a study of memory CD4+ T cells and cytomegalovirus serostatus. Findings and limits, study-wide: Of approximately 150 reported CMV TCRbeta sequences, under 80 were found in memory CD4+ repertoires. Suggested: most of the CMV-linked TCR signature lies in CD4+ memory cells.

A word on this clone: Its antigen remains unknown.

The sort gate was single viable CD3+CD4+CD8-CD45RO+ cells for memory CD4+ T cells. Positive selection with CD4 microbeads enriched total CD4+ T cells. Clones were sequenced by immunoSEQ multiplex PCR, and TCRdb holds only the in-frame ones, with some missing. This table holds 35,000 to 45,000 clones, 75% to 85% found once. J was trimmed by 2 bases and V by 1 base; bases with no gene match: 4. The CDR3 consists of 15 residues. Germline CDR1 and CDR2: SGHNT and YENEEA. The sequence derives from an adult in good health and CMV-seronegative. Input material: memory CD4+ T cells from blood. The chain recombines TRBV11-3 with TRBJ2-7; 8 bases fit TRBD2. This chain's CDR3 is CASSLVSGSTYEQYF. CDR3 in DNA: TGTGCCAGCAGCTTAGTGAGCGGGAGCACCTACGAGCAGTACTTC.